These 23 T cell receptor beta chains were sequenced from one sample in a study of cytomegalovirus exposure and HLA in healthy donors. With 60 Vbeta and 13 Jbeta primers, the PCR was carried out. Libraries were prepared by immunoSEQ multiplex PCR; TCRdb keeps only in-frame clonotypes and omits some of them. The sample lists roughly 180,000 clones, under 9.5% occurring once. The sequencing input was PBMCs. The receptors derive from a woman aged 25 to 39 in good health and CMV-seropositive.

CDR3 protein: CASSPTGTYGYTF. For the CDR3, the DNA is TGTGCCAGCAGCCCCACAGGGACCTATGGCTACACCTTC. This sequence joins TRBV11-2 and TRBJ1-2, with D perhaps TRBD1 (6 bases). With 5 bases removed from V and 4 bases from J, the gap between germline ends came to 11 bases. The CDR3 totals 13 residues. Germline V gene lookup returns CDR1 SGHAT and CDR2 FQNNGV.

This clone was seen a few times. The chain carries TRBV30 and TRBJ1-3; D remains unclear. The CDR3 sequence is 12 residues long. Germline V gene lookup returns CDR1 GTSNPN and CDR2 SVGIG (reference sequence). V dropped 2 bases and J dropped 6 bases, with 8 bases sitting between them. Here the CDR3 reads CAWSQSENTIYF. The CDR3 DNA reads TGTGCCTGGAGTCAGTCAGAAAACACCATATATTTT.

This clone was observed a handful of times. The rearrangement joins TRBV4-1 to TRBJ2-7, with TRBD2 matching 9 bases. This CDR3 is built from 14 residues. The germline V gene has CDR1 MGHRA and CDR2 YSYEKL. V was clipped by 4 bases and J by 3 bases; unmatched bases: 4. The CDR3 spells CASSRLAEDYEQYF. CDR3 sequence (DNA): TGCGCCAGCAGCCGACTAGCGGAGGACTACGAGCAGTACTTC.

In this sample, this clone turned up a few times. The CDR3 nucleotides are TGTGCCTGGAGTGTCTCGAGCGGGAGCTACGAGCAGTACTTC. As protein: CAWSVSSGSYEQYF. The chain has TRBV30 and TRBJ2-7; 8 bases fit TRBD2. CDR1 and CDR2 (germline): GTSNPN, SVGIG (reference sequence). CDR3 length equals 14 residues. The ends lost 0 bases at V and 3 bases at J; junction bases unmatched: 4.

The chain employs TRBV10-3 and TRBJ2-7, with D tentatively TRBD1 (5 bases). This CDR3 contains 12 residues. Germline V gene sequence: CDR1 ENHRY, CDR2 SYGVKD. V lost 8 bases to trimming and J lost 6 bases, with 14 bases between them. The CDR3, as DNA: TGTGCCATCGGGGCGGAACATCCCGAGCAGTACTTC. It translates to CAIGAEHPEQYF.

This clone occurred a few times. This chain uses TRBV2 with TRBJ1-2; TRBD1 agrees at 8 bases. The germline V gene encodes CDR1 SNHLY and CDR2 FYNNEI. V lost 6 bases, J lost 4 bases, and 7 bases stayed unmatched. The CDR3 consists of 14 residues. This chain's CDR3 is CASSGQGAIYGYTF. Written as DNA, the CDR3 is TGTGCCAGCAGCGGTCAGGGGGCTATCTATGGCTACACCTTC.

J is TRBJ2-2 and V is TRBV7-8; D is ambiguous. Germline V CDR1 and CDR2: SGHVS, FQNEAQ. This CDR3 has 18 amino acids. Trimming removed 3 bases from V and 0 bases from J, with 17 bases in between. The CDR3 sequence is CASSFAVLRHPNTGELFF. CDR3 bases: TGTGCCAGCAGCTTTGCAGTCTTGAGACACCCGAACACCGGGGAGCTGTTTTTT.

This clone was recorded a few times. The chain has TRBV5-1 and TRBJ2-1; no firm D call. CDR1 and CDR2 (germline): SGHRS, YFSETQ. The CDR3 runs to 13 residues. The germline V and J ends were trimmed by 0 bases and 5 bases, with 6 bases remaining between them. CDR3 DNA: TGCGCCAGCAGCTTGGGTACGGACAATGAGCAGTTCTTC. It yields the protein CASSLGTDNEQFF.

This clone was observed a few times. This chain links TRBV12-5 with TRBJ2-7, with 9 bases lining up with TRBD2. This CDR3 contains 16 residues. Germline CDR1 is LGHNT and CDR2 is FRNRAP. V shed 2 bases, J shed 3 bases, and the junction held 8 bases outside the gene matches. This chain's CDR3 is CASGLNPSGTIYEQYF. DNA of the CDR3: TGTGCTAGTGGTTTGAACCCTAGCGGGACGATCTACGAGCAGTACTTC.

This chain uses TRBV19 with TRBJ1-2; 8 bases are shared with TRBD1. This CDR3 is built from 12 residues. The germline V gene encodes CDR1 LNHDA and CDR2 SQIVND (reference sequence). V lost 6 bases and J lost 7; bases outside the gene matches: 4. This CDR3 is CASSGTGSGYTF. CDR3 in DNA: TGTGCCAGTAGCGGGACAGGCTCTGGCTACACCTTC.

The V and J genes are TRBV9 and TRBJ1-4, with D possibly being TRBD1 (5 bases). The V end was cut by 0 bases, the J end by 0 bases, with 18 bases between. Germline V gene data show CDR1 as SGDLS and CDR2 as YYNGEE. The CDR3 consists of 19 residues. Here the CDR3 reads CASSVAAVGPMATNEKLFF. The CDR3 coding sequence is TGTGCCAGCAGCGTAGCTGCCGTGGGGCCAATGGCAACTAATGAAAAACTGTTTTTT.

Only a few counts were recorded for this clone. The rearrangement uses TRBV7-8 and TRBJ2-4; TRBD2 aligns across 14 bases. From germline, CDR1 is SGHVS and CDR2 FQNEAQ. This CDR3 has 20 amino acids. V lost 5 bases, J lost 3 bases, and 15 bases stayed unmatched. As DNA, the CDR3 is TGTGCCAGCAGCCCGGGACTAGCGGGAGACCCCTCCCAGGGCAAAAACATTCAGTACTTC. Translating it yields CASSPGLAGDPSQGKNIQYF.

V is TRBV20-1 and J is TRBJ2-7, with 7 bases matching TRBD2. CDR1 is DFQATT, CDR2 SNEGSKA, per germline (reference sequence). The CDR3 contains 11 residues. Trimming cost V 2 bases and J 5 bases; bases outside gene matches: 0. CDR3 sequence: CSARRGDEQYF. CDR3 coding DNA: TGCAGTGCTAGACGGGGGGACGAGCAGTACTTC.

This clone was picked up a small number of times. The V and J genes are TRBV5-1 and TRBJ1-2, with 7 nucleotides matching TRBD1. The ends lost 5 bases at V and 8 bases at J; junction bases unmatched: 12. The CDR3 runs 14 residues. The germline CDR1 and CDR2 sequences are SGHRS and YFSETQ. CDR3 sequence reads: CASRLNPLGGGYTF. The CDR3 bases are TGCGCCAGCAGATTAAACCCCCTAGGGGGCGGCTACACCTTC. Variable domain in full (rest from reference TRBV5-1 and TRBJ1-2): KAGVTQTPRYLIKTRGQQVTLSCSPISGHRSVSWYQQTPGQGLQFLFEYFSETQRNKGNFPGRFSGRQFSNSRSEMNVSTLELGDSALYLCASRLNPLGGGYTFGSGTRLTVV.

The chain couples TRBV14 to TRBJ2-7, with D tentatively TRBD2 (6 bases). Germline CDR1 is SGHDN and CDR2 is FVKESK. CDR3 length: 15 amino acids. Trimming removed 1 base at V and 6 bases at J, with 16 bases between. The CDR3 protein is CASSQGWEARGEQYF. The CDR3 DNA follows: TGTGCCAGCAGCCAAGGCTGGGAGGCTAGGGGCGAGCAGTACTTC.

The chain carries TRBV9 and TRBJ2-1; no firm D call. The germline V gene encodes CDR1 SGDLS and CDR2 YYNGEE. The ends were cut back, 2 bases at V and 4 bases at J, with 13 bases in the middle. This CDR3 is 15 amino acids long. For the CDR3, the DNA is TGTGCCAGCAGCGTCTACTTACCCAATTACAATGAGCAGTTCTTC. Translating gives CASSVYLPNYNEQFF.

This clone was detected a few times. The rearrangement joins TRBV7-9 to TRBJ1-2; tentatively, D is TRBD1 (5 bases). The CDR3 extends over 13 amino acids. V was clipped by 1 base and J by 6 bases, with 9 bases between them. In germline, CDR1 is SEHNR, CDR2 FQNEAQ (reference sequence). DNA of the CDR3: TGTGCCAGCAGCTTAGTACAGGATGATGGCTACACCTTC. It translates to CASSLVQDDGYTF.

A few counts support this clone. This chain uses TRBV11-2 with TRBJ2-7; unclear D gene. Looked up from germline, CDR1 is SGHAT and CDR2 is FQNNGV. The length of the CDR3 is 15 residues. V gave up 1 base and J gave up 3 bases, with 13 bases separating them. Here the CDR3 reads CASSLAPREFYEQYF. The CDR3 nucleotides read TGTGCCAGCAGCTTAGCCCCACGTGAGTTCTACGAGCAGTACTTC.

In DNA, the CDR3 is TGTGCCAGCAGCCTAGCGGGAGGGCTCGGGGGAGATACGCAGTATTTT. Protein product: CASSLAGGLGGDTQYF. The chain joins TRBV27 to TRBJ2-3, with 12 bases aligning to TRBD2. CDR3 length: 16 amino acids. V was pared by 6 bases and J by 5 bases, with 9 bases of the junction left unmatched. Germline V CDR1 and CDR2: MNHEY, SMNVEV (reference sequence).

V and J are TRBV4-1 and TRBJ2-4; the match to TRBD2 covers 12 bases. Germline V CDR1 and CDR2: MGHRA, YSYEKL. The CDR3 is 18 amino acids. V was clipped by 4 bases and J by 0 bases; unmatched bases: 7. CDR3 amino acids: CASSPTSGRDLAKNIQYF. DNA for the CDR3: TGCGCCAGCAGCCCGACTAGCGGGAGAGACTTAGCCAAAAACATTCAGTACTTC.

This sequence joins TRBV9 and TRBJ2-1; D is perhaps TRBD2 (6 bases). Trimming took off 0 bases at V and 4 bases at J, with 11 bases between the two ends. This CDR3 has 15 amino acids. Germline V lookup: CDR1 SGDLS, CDR2 YYNGEE. DNA for the CDR3: TGTGCCAGCAGCGTAGGTGGGAGCGGGTACAATGAGCAGTTCTTC. As protein: CASSVGGSGYNEQFF.

This clone turned up a few times. This sequence joins TRBV2 and TRBJ2-1; weak D call: TRBD1 (6 bases). Germline CDR1 is SNHLY and CDR2 is FYNNEI. There are 12 residues in the CDR3. V shed 7 bases and J shed 7 bases, with 11 bases lying between them. The CDR3 coding sequence is TGTGCCAGCAAGACAGGCGGGAATGAGCAGTTCTTC. Its protein is CASKTGGNEQFF.

V gene TRBV5-1 combines with J gene TRBJ2-7, with D possibly being TRBD2 (7 bases). Germline CDR1 and CDR2: SGHRS and YFSETQ. With 4 bases removed from V and 0 bases from J, the gap between germline ends came to 23 bases. This CDR3 comprises 18 residues. This CDR3 is CASSPAMGWGGASYEQYF. CDR3 DNA sequence: TGCGCCAGCAGCCCCGCGATGGGATGGGGGGGCGCCTCCTACGAGCAGTACTTC.